These 13 T cell receptor beta chains originate from one sample sequenced in a study of cytomegalovirus exposure and HLA in healthy donors. The PCR had 60 Vbeta and 13 Jbeta primers. Sequencing used immunoSEQ multiplex PCR; TCRdb keeps in-frame clones, though not all of them. The sample lists around 180,000 clones, approximately 80% occurring once. Sequencing was carried out using PBMCs. All receptors come from a boy younger than 10 in good health and CMV-seronegative.

In its sample, this clone was seen once. The rearrangement joins TRBV4-1 to TRBJ2-7; 7 bases match TRBD1. The CDR3 has 16 residues. Germline V gene data show CDR1 as MGHRA and CDR2 as YSYEKL. J gave up 3 bases and V 5 bases, and 13 bases lay outside the gene matches. The DNA for the CDR3 is TGCGCCAGCAGCGCACCGGGACAGTCGCCTGGCTACGAGCAGTACTTC. It translates to CASSAPGQSPGYEQYF.

The J gene is TRBJ2-7, the V gene TRBV4-1, with TRBD2 as a possible D gene (5 bases). The CDR3 totals 16 residues. The V gene lost 4 bases and the J gene lost 2 bases, with 18 bases spanning the gap. In germline, CDR1 is MGHRA, CDR2 YSYEKL. CDR3: CASSPRWPGLTYEQYV. CDR3 in DNA: TGCGCCAGCAGCCCCAGGTGGCCGGGATTGACCTACGAGCAGTACGTC.

In this sample, this clone turned up once. The gene calls are TRBV4-3 and TRBJ2-7; tentatively, D is TRBD1 (5 bases). The CDR3 loop spans 13 amino acids. Germline values: CDR1 LGHNA, CDR2 YSLEER. V shed 4 bases and J shed 1 base, with 8 bases lying between them. The CDR3 loop is CASSRGQSYEQYF. The CDR3 region has the DNA TGCGCCAGCAGCCGTGGACAATCCTACGAGCAGTACTTC.

CDR3 in amino acids: CASSLELVYEQYF. CDR3 coding DNA: TGTGCCAGCAGCTTAGAACTAGTTTACGAGCAGTACTTC. This rearrangement joins TRBV7-8 to TRBJ2-7; TRBD2 is a possible D gene (5 bases). With 1 base removed from V and 4 bases from J, the gap between germline ends came to 8 bases. This CDR3 region has 13 residues. Germline CDR1 SGHVS, CDR2 FQNEAQ. Using reference TRBV7-8 and TRBJ2-7 for the parts outside the CDR3, the full variable domain is GAGVSQSPRYKVAKRGQDVALRCDPISGHVSLFWYQQALGQGPEFLTYFQNEAQLDKSGLPSDRFFAERPEGSVSTLKIQRTQQEDSAVYLCASSLELVYEQYFGPGTRLTVT.

Of note for this clone: Other nucleotide sequences from this sample produce the same CDR3. The rearrangement uses TRBV5-1 and TRBJ2-5, with unresolved D. The V gene's germline CDR1 is SGHRS and CDR2 YFSETQ. Trimming pared 0 bases from V and 1 base from J, leaving 4 bases between. The CDR3 is 13 amino acids. CDR3 residues: CASSLGSQETQYF. The DNA for the CDR3 is TGCGCCAGCAGCTTGGGTAGCCAAGAGACCCAGTACTTC.

J is TRBJ2-1 and V is TRBV9, with TRBD2 matching 10 bases. This CDR3 is built from 16 residues. The junction had 6 bases not matched to a gene; V was cut back by 4 bases and J by 2 bases. Germline V gene data show CDR1 as SGDLS and CDR2 as YYNGEE. This chain's CDR3 is CASSPTSGTAYNEQFF. Written as DNA, the CDR3 is TGTGCCAGCAGCCCAACTAGCGGGACGGCCTACAATGAGCAGTTCTTC. Full variable domain (outside the CDR3, taken from reference TRBV9 and TRBJ2-1): DSGVTQTPKHLITATGQRVTLRCSPRSGDLSVYWYQQSLDQGLQFLIQYYNGEERAKGNILERFSAQQFPDLHSELNLSSLELGDSALYFCASSPTSGTAYNEQFFGPGTRLTVL.

In its sample, this clone was seen a few times. This chain links TRBV6-6 with TRBJ2-5, with D possibly being TRBD2 (5 bases). The CDR3 runs 14 residues. Germline V CDR1 and CDR2: MNHNY, SVGAGI (reference sequence). V lost 6 bases and J 1 base, leaving 12 bases between the germline ends. As DNA, the CDR3 is TGTGCCAGCAGCCCGGGGAGCGGCCAAGAGACCCAGTACTTC. It is translated as CASSPGSGQETQYF.

This rearrangement joins TRBV29-1 to TRBJ2-7; D gene uncertain. The germline CDR1 and CDR2 sequences are SQVTM and ANQGSEA. CDR3 length equals 11 residues. V gave up 4 bases and J gave up 2 bases, with 6 bases separating them. The DNA for the CDR3 is TGCAGCGTTGTTGTCACCTACGAGCAGTACTTC. It specifies CSVVVTYEQYF.

The chain employs TRBV5-6 and TRBJ1-5; D is perhaps TRBD1 (6 bases). Germline V CDR1 and CDR2: SGHDT, YYEEEE. Trimming removed 0 bases at V and 6 bases at J, with 13 bases between. CDR3 length equals 15 residues. CDR3: CASSLGRGGGQPQHF. In DNA form, the CDR3 reads TGTGCCAGCAGCTTGGGGCGGGGGGGCGGTCAGCCCCAGCATTTT.

V usage is TRBV4-1 and J usage is TRBJ1-1; 8 bases are shared with TRBD1. Germline values: CDR1 MGHRA, CDR2 YSYEKL. The CDR3 runs 15 residues. The V gene end was trimmed by 7 bases and the J gene end by 1 base; junction bases not matched to a gene: 8. The CDR3 spells CASKEWTGPNTEAFF. The CDR3 region has the DNA TGCGCCAGCAAGGAGTGGACAGGGCCGAACACTGAAGCTTTCTTT.

The rearrangement joins TRBV6-6 to TRBJ2-2, with 12 bases lining up with TRBD2. Trimming removed 6 bases from V and 5 bases from J; junction bases left unmatched: 4. Germline V gene data show CDR1 as MNHNY and CDR2 as SVGAGI (reference sequence). The CDR3 has 15 residues. The CDR3 loop is CASRPSGRGTGELFF. In nucleotides, the CDR3 is TGTGCCAGCAGACCTAGCGGGAGGGGTACCGGGGAGCTGTTTTTT.

The chain joins TRBV19 to TRBJ2-2, with 11 bases identical to TRBD2. The germline CDR1 and CDR2 sequences are LNHDA and SQIVND (reference sequence). J gave up 7 bases and V 3 bases, and 4 bases lay outside the gene matches. There are 15 residues in the CDR3. The CDR3 reads CASSISGGAFGELFF. In DNA form, the CDR3 reads TGTGCCAGTAGTATTAGCGGGGGGGCTTTCGGGGAGCTGTTTTTT.

This clone has a handful of counts. V and J are TRBV6-1 and TRBJ2-3; no firm D call. Germline CDR1 reads MNHNS; CDR2 reads SASEGT. V was trimmed by 1 base and J by 7 bases, leaving 6 bases between them. The CDR3 spans 12 residues. The CDR3, as DNA: TGTGCCAGCAGTGAAGTAGCTAATACGCAGTATTTT. This encodes CASSEVANTQYF.